The clone carrying this T cell receptor (beta chain) was counted between two and nine times. Antigen specificity is unknown. Sequencing used immunoSEQ multiplex PCR; TCRdb keeps in-frame clones, though not all of them. Among approximately 92,000 clones listed, about 80% were seen once. The sort gate was single viable CD3+CD4+CD8-CD45RO+ cells for memory CD4+ T cells. The data were obtained in a study of memory CD4+ T cells and cytomegalovirus serostatus. Study-level findings and limits: Of under 200 reported CMV TCRbeta sequences, 60 to 85 were found in memory CD4+ repertoires.

Sequencing was carried out using memory CD4+ T cells from blood. This TCR came from an adult in good health and CMV-seropositive.

The CDR3 coding sequence is TGTGCCAGCAGCCAAGGGTTCCAGGCCACTGAAGCTTTCTTT. Translated, it gives CASSQGFQATEAFF. This rearrangement joins TRBV4-2 to TRBJ1-1; no clear D. Trimming took off 1 base at V and 4 bases at J, with 10 bases between the two ends. Germline V lookup: CDR1 LGHNA, CDR2 YNFKEQ. The CDR3 totals 14 residues.